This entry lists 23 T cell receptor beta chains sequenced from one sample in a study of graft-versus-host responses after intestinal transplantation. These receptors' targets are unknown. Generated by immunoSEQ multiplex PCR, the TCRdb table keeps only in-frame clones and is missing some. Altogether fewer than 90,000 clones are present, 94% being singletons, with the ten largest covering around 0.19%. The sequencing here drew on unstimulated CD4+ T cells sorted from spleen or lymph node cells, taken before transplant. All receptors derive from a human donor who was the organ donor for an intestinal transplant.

The CDR3 is CASSSHTGGNSPLHF. CDR3 nucleotides: TGTGCCAGCAGCTCCCACACAGGGGGTAATTCACCCCTCCACTTT. This sequence joins TRBV7-3 and TRBJ1-6; TRBD1 aligns across 8 bases. The V and J ends lost 4 bases and 6 bases, in that order; junction bases with no gene match: 5. The CDR3 spans 15 residues. In germline, CDR1 is SGHTA, CDR2 FQGTGA.

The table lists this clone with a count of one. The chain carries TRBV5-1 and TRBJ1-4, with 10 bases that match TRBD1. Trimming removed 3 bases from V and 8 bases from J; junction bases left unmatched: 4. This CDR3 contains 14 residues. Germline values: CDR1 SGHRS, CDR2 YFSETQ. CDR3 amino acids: CASSSTGGREKLFF. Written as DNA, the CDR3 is TGCGCCAGCAGCTCGACAGGGGGCCGCGAAAAACTGTTTTTT.

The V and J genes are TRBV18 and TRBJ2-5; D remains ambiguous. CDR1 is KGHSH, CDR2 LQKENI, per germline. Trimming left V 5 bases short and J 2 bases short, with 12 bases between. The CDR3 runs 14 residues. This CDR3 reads CASSSRPGQETQYF. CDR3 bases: TGTGCCAGCTCATCGCGCCCTGGTCAAGAGACCCAGTACTTC.

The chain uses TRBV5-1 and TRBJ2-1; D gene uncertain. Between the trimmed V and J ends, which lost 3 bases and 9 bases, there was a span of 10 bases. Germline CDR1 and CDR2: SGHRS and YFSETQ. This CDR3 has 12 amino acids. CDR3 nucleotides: TGCGCCAGCAGCTGGCCCGGAACTGAGCAGTTCTTC. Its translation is CASSWPGTEQFF.

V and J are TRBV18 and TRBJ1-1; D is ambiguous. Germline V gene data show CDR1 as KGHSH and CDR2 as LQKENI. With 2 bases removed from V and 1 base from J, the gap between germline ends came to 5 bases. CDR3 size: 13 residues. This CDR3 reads CASSPTSNTEAFF. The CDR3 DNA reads TGTGCCAGCTCACCAACCTCGAACACTGAAGCTTTCTTT.

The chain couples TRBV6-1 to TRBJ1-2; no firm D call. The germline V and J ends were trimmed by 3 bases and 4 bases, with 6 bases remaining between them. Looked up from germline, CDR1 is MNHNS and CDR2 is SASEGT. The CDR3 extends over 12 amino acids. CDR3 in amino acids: CASSDRSYGYTF. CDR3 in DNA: TGTGCCAGCAGTGACCGGAGCTATGGCTACACCTTC.

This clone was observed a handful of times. This CDR3 is CASSFRDGSSPLHF. CDR3 DNA sequence: TGTGCCAGCAGTTTCAGGGACGGCTCTTCACCCCTCCACTTT. The gene calls are TRBV27 and TRBJ1-6; maybe TRBD1 (5 bases). Trimming removed 3 bases from V and 9 bases from J, with 12 bases in between. CDR3 length: 14 amino acids. Looked up from germline, CDR1 is MNHEY and CDR2 is SMNVEV (reference sequence).

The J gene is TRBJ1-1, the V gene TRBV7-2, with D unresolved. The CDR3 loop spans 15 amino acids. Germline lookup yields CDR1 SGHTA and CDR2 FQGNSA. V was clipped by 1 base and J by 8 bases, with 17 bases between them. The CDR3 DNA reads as TGTGCCAGCAGCTTAGATCTTGGCAGAATCAAAGAAGCTTTCTTT. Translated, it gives CASSLDLGRIKEAFF.

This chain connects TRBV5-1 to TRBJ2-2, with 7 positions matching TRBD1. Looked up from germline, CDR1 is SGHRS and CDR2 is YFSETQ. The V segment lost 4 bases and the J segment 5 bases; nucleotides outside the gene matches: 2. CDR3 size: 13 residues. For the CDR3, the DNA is TGCGCCAGCAGCATGACAGGGACCGGGGAGCTGTTTTTT. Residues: CASSMTGTGELFF. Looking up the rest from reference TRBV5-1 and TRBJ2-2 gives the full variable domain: KAGVTQTPRYLIKTRGQQVTLSCSPISGHRSVSWYQQTPGQGLQFLFEYFSETQRNKGNFPGRFSGRQFSNSRSEMNVSTLELGDSALYLCASSMTGTGELFFGEGSRLTVL.

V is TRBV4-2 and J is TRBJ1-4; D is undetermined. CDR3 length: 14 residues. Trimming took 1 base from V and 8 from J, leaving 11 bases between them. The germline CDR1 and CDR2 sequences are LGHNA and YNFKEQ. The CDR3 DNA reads TGTGCCAGCAGCCAAGGGAGGAGGGAAGAAAAACTGTTTTTT. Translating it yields CASSQGRREEKLFF.

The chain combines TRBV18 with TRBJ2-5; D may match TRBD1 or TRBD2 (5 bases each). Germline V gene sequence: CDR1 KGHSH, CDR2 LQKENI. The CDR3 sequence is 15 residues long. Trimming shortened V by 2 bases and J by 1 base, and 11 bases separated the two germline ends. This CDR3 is CASSPSLGVQETQYF. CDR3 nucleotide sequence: TGTGCCAGCTCACCATCTCTGGGGGTCCAAGAGACCCAGTACTTC.

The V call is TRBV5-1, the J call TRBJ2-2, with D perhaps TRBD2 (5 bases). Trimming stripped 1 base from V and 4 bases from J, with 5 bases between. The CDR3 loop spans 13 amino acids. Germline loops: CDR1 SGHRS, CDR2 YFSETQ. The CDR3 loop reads CASSLTSTGELFF. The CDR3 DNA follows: TGCGCCAGCAGCTTGACTAGCACCGGGGAGCTGTTTTTT. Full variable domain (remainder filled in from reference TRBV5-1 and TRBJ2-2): KAGVTQTPRYLIKTRGQQVTLSCSPISGHRSVSWYQQTPGQGLQFLFEYFSETQRNKGNFPGRFSGRQFSNSRSEMNVSTLELGDSALYLCASSLTSTGELFFGEGSRLTVL.

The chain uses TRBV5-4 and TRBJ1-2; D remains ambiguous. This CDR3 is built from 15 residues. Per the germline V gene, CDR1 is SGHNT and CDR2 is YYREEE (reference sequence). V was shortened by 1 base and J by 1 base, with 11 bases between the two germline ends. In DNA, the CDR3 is TGTGCCAGCAGCTTGCCGGCTACCTTTAACTATGGCTACACCTTC. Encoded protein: CASSLPATFNYGYTF.

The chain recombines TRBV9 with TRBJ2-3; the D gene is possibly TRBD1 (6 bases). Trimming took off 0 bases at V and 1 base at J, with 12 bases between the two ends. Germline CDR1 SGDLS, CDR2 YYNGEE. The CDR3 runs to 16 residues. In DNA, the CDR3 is TGTGCCAGCAGCGTAGCTACGAGACAGGGCACAGATACGCAGTATTTT. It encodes CASSVATRQGTDTQYF.

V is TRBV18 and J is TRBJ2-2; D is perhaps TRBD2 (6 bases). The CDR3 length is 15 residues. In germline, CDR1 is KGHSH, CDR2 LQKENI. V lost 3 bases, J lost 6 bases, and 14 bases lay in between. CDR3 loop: CASSPQEGGSGELFF. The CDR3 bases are TGTGCCAGCTCACCGCAGGAGGGCGGGTCCGGGGAGCTGTTTTTT.

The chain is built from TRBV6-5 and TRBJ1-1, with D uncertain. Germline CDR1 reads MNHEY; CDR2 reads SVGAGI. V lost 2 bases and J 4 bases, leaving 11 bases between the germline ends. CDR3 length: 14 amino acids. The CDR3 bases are TGTGCCAGCAGTTACGTGAGGAGTTCCACTGAAGCTTTCTTT. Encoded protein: CASSYVRSSTEAFF.

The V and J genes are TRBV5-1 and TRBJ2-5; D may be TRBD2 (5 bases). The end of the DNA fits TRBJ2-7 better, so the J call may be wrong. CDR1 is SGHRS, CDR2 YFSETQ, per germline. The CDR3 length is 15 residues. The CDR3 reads CASSLRRASTYEQYF. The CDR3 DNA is TGCGCCAGCAGCTTGAGGCGGGCTAGTACCTACGAGCAGTACTTC.

DNA of the CDR3: TGTGCCAGCAGCTTACCCGGGACAGGGGGCTACGAGCAGTACTTC. This gives the protein CASSLPGTGGYEQYF. The V call is TRBV7-3, the J call TRBJ2-5, with TRBD1 identical over 11 bases. The J call may be incorrect, as the DNA end agrees better with TRBJ2-7. The germline CDR1 and CDR2 sequences are SGHTA and FQGTGA. The CDR3 contains 15 residues.

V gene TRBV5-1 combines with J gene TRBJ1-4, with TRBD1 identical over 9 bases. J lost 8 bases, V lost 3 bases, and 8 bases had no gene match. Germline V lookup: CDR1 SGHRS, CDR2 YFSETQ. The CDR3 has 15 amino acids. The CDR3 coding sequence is TGCGCCAGCAGCTCGTGGACAGGGGTTGGGGAAAAACTGTTTTTT. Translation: CASSSWTGVGEKLFF.

The CDR3 is CASSEVWGSTEAFF. The CDR3 DNA reads TGTGCCAGCAGTGAGGTGTGGGGGAGCACTGAAGCTTTCTTT. The chain recombines TRBV27 with TRBJ1-1; tentatively, D is TRBD1 (5 bases). This CDR3 comprises 14 residues. CDR1 is MNHEY and CDR2 is SMNVEV in the germline V gene (reference sequence). Trimming removed 5 bases from V and 4 bases from J, with 14 bases in between.

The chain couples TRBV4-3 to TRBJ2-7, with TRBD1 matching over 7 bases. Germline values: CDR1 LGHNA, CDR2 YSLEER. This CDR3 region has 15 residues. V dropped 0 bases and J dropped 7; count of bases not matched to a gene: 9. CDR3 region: CASSQDPGQIFEQYF. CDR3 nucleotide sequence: TGCGCCAGCAGCCAAGACCCGGGACAGATATTTGAGCAGTACTTC.

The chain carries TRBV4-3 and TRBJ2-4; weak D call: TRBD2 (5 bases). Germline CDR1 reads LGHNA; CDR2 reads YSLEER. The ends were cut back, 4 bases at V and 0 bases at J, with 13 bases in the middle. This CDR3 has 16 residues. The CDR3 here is CASSPYGELAKNIQYF. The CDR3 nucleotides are TGCGCCAGCAGCCCGTATGGGGAGTTAGCCAAAAACATTCAGTACTTC.

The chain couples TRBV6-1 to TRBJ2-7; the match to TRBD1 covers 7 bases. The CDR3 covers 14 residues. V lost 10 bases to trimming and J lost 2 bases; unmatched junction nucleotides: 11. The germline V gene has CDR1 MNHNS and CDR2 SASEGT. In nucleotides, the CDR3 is TGTGCCACCTTAAACCGGGACAGAGCCTACGAGCAGTACTTC. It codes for CATLNRDRAYEQYF.